This T cell receptor (beta chain) was sequenced in a study of OX40 agonist ivuxolimab in advanced cancers. Measured with immunoSEQ multiplex PCR; TCRdb has only the in-frame clones, and not every one. The table includes 43,000 or so clones, around 77% detected once. Trimming at V came to 2 bases and at J to 2 bases, leaving 5 bases not matched to a gene. CDR1 is MNHEY, CDR2 SMNVEV, per germline (reference sequence). The CDR3 contains 15 residues. The specimen was CD4+ or CD8+ T cells sorted from blood, collected in a trial of the OX40 agonist ivuxolimab. The chain has TRBV27 and TRBJ2-7; TRBD2 matches at 8 bases. The TCR sequence derives from an adult with an advanced solid tumor such as melanoma, head and neck, liver or kidney cancer. DNA of the CDR3: TGTGCCAGCAGTTTAAGCGGGGGTATTACCTACGAGCAGTACTTC. Its protein is CASSLSGGITYEQYF.